The 2 T cell receptor beta chains in this list originate from one sample, sequenced in a study of blood T cell repertoires in COVID-19. The assay was immunoSEQ multiplex PCR, and TCRdb's table has in-frame clones only and misses some. The sample has fewer than 250,000 clones, about 90% seen once; the top ten hold 3% to 4%. Sequenced: PBMCs or T cells enriched from blood (not recorded which). Receptors were obtained from a woman aged 25 to 39 who had been exposed to COVID-19.

The V and J genes are TRBV5-5 and TRBJ2-7; 8 bases are a match to TRBD2. The CDR3 contains 15 residues. V lost 2 bases to trimming and J lost 0 bases; unmatched junction nucleotides: 4. From germline, CDR1 is SGHKS and CDR2 YYEKEE (reference sequence). The CDR3 loop is CASSFGGDGSYEQYF. CDR3 sequence (DNA): TGTGCCAGCAGCTTCGGGGGGGACGGCTCCTACGAGCAGTACTTC.

The CDR3, as DNA: TGTGCCAGCAGCTTATTAGGGGCGAACGGCTACACCTTC. Its protein product is CASSLLGANGYTF. The chain recombines TRBV2 with TRBJ1-2, with D perhaps TRBD1 (5 bases). Trimming took 6 bases from V and 8 from J, leaving 16 bases between them. The CDR3 is 13 residues long. The germline CDR1 and CDR2 sequences are SNHLY and FYNNEI.